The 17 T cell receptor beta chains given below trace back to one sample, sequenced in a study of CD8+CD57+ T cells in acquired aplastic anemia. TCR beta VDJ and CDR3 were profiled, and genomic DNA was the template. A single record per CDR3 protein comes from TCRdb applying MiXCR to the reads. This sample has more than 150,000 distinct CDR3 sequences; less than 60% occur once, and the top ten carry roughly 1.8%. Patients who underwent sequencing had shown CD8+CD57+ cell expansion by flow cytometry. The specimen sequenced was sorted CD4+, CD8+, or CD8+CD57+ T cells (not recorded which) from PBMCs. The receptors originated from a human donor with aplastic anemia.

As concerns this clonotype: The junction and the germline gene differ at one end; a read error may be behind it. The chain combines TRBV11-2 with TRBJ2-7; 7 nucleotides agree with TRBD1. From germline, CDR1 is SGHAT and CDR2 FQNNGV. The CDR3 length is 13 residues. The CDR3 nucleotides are TGTTCCAGCAGCGTTGACAGGGTTGGCGAGCAGTACTTC. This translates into CSSSVDRVGEQYF.

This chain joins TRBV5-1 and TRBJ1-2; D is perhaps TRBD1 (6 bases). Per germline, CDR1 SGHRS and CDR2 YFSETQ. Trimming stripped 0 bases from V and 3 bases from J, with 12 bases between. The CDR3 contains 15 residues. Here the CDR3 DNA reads TGCGCCAGCAGCTTGGGTTACAGGGTGGACTATGGCTACACCTTC. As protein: CASSLGYRVDYGYTF.

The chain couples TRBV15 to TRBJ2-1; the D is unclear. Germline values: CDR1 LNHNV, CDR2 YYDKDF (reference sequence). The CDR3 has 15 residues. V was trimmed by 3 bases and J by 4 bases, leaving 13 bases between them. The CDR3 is CATSSGAMIYNEQFF. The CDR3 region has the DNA TGTGCCACCAGCAGTGGTGCGATGATATACAATGAGCAGTTCTTC. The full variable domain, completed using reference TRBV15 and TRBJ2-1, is DAMVIQNPRYQVTQFGKPVTLSCSQTLNHNVMYWYQQKSSQAPKLLFHYYDKDFNNEADTPDNFQSRRPNTSFCFLDIRSPGLGDTAMYLCATSSGAMIYNEQFFGPGTRLTVL.

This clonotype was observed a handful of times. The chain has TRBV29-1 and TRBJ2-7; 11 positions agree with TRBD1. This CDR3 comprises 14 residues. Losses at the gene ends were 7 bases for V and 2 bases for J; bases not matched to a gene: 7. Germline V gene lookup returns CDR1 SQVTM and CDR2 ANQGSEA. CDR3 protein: CSAWTGGRTYEQYF. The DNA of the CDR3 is TGCAGCGCATGGACAGGGGGCAGGACCTACGAGCAGTACTTC.

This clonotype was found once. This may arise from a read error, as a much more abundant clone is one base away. The CDR3 is CASSMFGRGMGEAQYF. The CDR3 nucleotides are TGTGCCAGTAGTATGTTCGGGAGAGGGATGGGAGAGGCCCAGTACTTC. The chain employs TRBV19 and TRBJ2-5, with a tentative D call TRBD2 (6 bases). The germline V gene encodes CDR1 LNHDA and CDR2 SQIVND (reference sequence). The CDR3 has 16 residues.

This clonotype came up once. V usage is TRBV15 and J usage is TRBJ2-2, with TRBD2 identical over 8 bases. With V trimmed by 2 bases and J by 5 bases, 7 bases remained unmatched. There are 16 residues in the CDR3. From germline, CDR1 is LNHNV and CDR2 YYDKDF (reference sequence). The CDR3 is CATSRRRGASTGELFF. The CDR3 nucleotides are TGTGCCACCAGCAGACGGCGGGGGGCCAGTACCGGGGAGCTGTTTTTT.

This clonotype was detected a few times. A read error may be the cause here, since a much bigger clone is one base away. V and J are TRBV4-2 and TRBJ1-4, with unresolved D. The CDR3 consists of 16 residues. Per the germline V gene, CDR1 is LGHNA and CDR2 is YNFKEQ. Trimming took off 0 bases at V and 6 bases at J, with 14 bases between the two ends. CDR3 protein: CASSQDPLATDEKLFF. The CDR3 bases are TGTGCCAGCAGCCAAGATCCCCTTGCTACTGATGAAAAACTGTTTTTT.

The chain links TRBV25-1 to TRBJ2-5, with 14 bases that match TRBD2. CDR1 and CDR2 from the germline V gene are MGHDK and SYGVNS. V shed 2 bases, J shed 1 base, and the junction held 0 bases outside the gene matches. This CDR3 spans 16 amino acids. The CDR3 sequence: CASSEGTSGGQETQYF. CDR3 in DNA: TGTGCCAGCAGTGAAGGGACTAGCGGGGGCCAAGAGACCCAGTACTTC.

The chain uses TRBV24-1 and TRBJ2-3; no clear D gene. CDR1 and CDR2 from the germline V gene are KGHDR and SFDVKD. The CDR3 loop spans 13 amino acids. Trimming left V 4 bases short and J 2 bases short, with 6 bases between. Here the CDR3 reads CATSEGITDTQYF. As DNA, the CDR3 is TGTGCCACCAGTGAAGGGATCACAGATACGCAGTATTTT.

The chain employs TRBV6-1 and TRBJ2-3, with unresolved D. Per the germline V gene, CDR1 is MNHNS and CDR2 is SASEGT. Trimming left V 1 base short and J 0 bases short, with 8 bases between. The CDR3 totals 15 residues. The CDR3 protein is CASSEGPLSTDTQYF. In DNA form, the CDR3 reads TGTGCCAGCAGTGAAGGGCCTCTTAGCACAGATACGCAGTATTTT.

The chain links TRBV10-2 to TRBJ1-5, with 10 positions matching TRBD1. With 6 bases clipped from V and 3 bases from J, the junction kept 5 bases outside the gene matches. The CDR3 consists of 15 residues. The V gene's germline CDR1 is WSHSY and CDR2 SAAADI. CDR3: CASSSGTGVNQPQHF. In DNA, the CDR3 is TGCGCCAGCAGCTCCGGGACAGGGGTCAATCAGCCCCAGCATTTT.

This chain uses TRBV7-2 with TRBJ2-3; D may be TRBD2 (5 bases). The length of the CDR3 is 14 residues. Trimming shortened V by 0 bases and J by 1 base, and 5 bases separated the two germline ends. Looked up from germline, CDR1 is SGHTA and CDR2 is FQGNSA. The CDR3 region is CASSLAGGTDTQYF. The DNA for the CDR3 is TGTGCCAGCAGCTTAGCGGGAGGCACAGATACGCAGTATTTT.

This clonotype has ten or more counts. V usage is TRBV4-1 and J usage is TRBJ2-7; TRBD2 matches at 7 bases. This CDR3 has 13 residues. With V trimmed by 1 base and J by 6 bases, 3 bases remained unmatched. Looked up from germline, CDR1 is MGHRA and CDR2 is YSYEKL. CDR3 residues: CASSQGEGGEQYF. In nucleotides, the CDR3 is TGCGCCAGCAGCCAAGGGGAGGGAGGCGAGCAGTACTTC.

The CDR3 is CASSKGLARLNEQFF. CDR3 bases: TGTGCCAGCAGCAAGGGACTAGCGCGGCTCAATGAGCAGTTCTTC. The V and J genes are TRBV4-2 and TRBJ2-1, with 10 bases lining up with TRBD2. The CDR3 loop spans 15 amino acids. Germline values: CDR1 LGHNA, CDR2 YNFKEQ. After removal of 5 bases from V and 6 bases from J, the junction contained 7 bases not matched to a gene.

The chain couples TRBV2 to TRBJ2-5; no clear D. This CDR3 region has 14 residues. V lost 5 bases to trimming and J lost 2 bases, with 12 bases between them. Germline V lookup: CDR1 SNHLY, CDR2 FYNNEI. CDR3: CASSSRTEQETQYF. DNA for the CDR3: TGTGCCAGCAGTTCTCGGACGGAACAAGAGACCCAGTACTTC.

CDR3 in DNA: TGTGCCAGCAGCGTAGGTCCGGACACCTCGCCCTACGAGCAGTACTTC. It translates to CASSVGPDTSPYEQYF. The chain combines TRBV11-1 with TRBJ2-7; possible D gene TRBD1, 5 bases. The ends were cut back, 5 bases at V and 2 bases at J, with 19 bases in the middle. The CDR3 runs to 16 residues. Germline V gives CDR1 SGHAT, CDR2 FQDESV (reference sequence).

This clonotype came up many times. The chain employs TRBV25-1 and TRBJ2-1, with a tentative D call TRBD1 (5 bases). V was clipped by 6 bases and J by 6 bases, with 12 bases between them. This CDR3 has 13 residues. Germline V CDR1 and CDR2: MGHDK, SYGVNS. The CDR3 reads CASRPRVVNEQFF. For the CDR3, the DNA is TGTGCCAGCAGACCCAGGGTAGTCAATGAGCAGTTCTTC.